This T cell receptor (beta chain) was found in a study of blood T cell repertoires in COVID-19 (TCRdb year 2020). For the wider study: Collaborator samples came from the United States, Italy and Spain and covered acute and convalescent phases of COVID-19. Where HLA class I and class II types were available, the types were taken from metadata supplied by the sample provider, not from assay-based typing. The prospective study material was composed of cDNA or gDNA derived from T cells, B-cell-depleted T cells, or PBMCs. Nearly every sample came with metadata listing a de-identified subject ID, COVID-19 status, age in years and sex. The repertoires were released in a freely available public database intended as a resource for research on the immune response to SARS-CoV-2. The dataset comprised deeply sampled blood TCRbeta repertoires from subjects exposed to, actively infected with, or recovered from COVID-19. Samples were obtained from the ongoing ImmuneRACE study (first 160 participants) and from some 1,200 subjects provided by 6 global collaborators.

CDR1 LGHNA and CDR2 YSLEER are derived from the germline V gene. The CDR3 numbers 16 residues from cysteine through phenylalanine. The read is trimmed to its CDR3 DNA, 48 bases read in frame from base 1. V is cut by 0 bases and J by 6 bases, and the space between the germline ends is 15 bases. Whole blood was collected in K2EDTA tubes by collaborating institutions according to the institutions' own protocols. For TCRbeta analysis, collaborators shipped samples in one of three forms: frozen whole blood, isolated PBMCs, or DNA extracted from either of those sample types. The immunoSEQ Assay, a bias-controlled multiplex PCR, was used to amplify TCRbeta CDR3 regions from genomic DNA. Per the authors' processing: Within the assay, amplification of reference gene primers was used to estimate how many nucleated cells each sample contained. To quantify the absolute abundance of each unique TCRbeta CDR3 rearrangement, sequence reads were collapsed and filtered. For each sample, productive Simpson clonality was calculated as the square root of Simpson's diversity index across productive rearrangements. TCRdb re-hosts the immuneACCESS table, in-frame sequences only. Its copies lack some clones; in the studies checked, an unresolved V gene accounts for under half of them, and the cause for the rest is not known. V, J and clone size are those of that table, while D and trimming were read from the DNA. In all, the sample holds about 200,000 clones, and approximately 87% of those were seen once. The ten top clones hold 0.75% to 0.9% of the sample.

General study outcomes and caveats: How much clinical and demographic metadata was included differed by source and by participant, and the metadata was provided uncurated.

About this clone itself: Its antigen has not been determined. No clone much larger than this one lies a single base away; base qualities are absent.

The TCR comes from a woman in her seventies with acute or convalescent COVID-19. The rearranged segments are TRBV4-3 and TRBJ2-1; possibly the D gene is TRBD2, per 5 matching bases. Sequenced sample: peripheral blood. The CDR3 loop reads CASSQDGQTRGNEQFF. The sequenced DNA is TGCGCCAGCAGCCAAGATGGCCAAACCCGGGGCAATGAGCAGTTCTTC.